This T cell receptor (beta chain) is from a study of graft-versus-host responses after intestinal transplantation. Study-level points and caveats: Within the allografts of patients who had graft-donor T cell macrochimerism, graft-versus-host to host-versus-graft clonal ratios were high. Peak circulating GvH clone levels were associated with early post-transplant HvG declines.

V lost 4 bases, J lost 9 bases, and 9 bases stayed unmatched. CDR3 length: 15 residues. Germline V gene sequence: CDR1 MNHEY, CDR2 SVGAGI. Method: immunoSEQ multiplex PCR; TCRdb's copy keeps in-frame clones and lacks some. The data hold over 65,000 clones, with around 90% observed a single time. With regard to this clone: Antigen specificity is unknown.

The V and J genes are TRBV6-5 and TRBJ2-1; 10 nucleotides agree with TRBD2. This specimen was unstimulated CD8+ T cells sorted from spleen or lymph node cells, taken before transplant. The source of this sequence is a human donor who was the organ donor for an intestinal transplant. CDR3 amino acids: CASSSWSGGAGEQFF. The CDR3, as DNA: TGTGCCAGCAGTTCTTGGAGCGGGGGGGCCGGTGAGCAGTTCTTC.